The T cell receptor (beta chain) described here comes from a study of CD8+ T cells in alopecia areata. Notes on the study in general: TCRs were shared less clearly across patients than in mice, possibly for HLA-related reasons.

V dropped 0 bases and J dropped 1 base, with 11 bases sitting between them. CDR1 and CDR2 from the germline V gene are GKSSPN and SITVG. This CDR3 has 15 residues. In regard to this clone: Its specificity is unknown. Gene names follow the mouse nomenclature. The read finishes 4 residues shy of the CDR3 end, and the germline J gene is used to complete it.

Extracted RNA was reverse transcribed, and the resulting cDNA served as sequencing template. The protocol was immunoSEQ multiplex PCR, while the TCRdb copy is restricted to in-frame clones and leaves out a portion. The sample contains around 300,000 clones, none of them singletons. Separation of pooled cutaneous lymph node cells was by sorting with CD4, CD8alpha, NKG2D, NKG2ACE and other markers. This TCR came from a C3H/HeJ mouse with alopecia areata. The strain's MHC haplotype is H2-k. The source material was CD4+ T cells sorted from a lymph node. The V call is TRBV31, the J call TRBJ2-3; a weak D match, TRBD1 (7 bases). CDR3 DNA, as far as it was read: TGTGCCTGGAGTCTAAAGGGGGCGGGTGCAGAA. Translation: CAWSLKGAGAE. The full CDR3 protein reads CAWSLKGAGAETLYF.